This T cell receptor beta chain was obtained from a study of CD8+ T cells in alopecia areata. Findings of the study overall: Expanded CD8+ clones among the top 100, as well as scalp clonality, were significantly decreased by tofacitinib.

As concerns this clone: The antigen is not known.

The CDR3 loop spans 15 amino acids. Trimming stripped 6 bases from V and 1 base from J, with 15 bases between. Germline CDR1 and CDR2: SNHLY and FYNNEI. Treatment in this sample: oral pan-JAK inhibitor, 5-10 mg twice daily. Isolation of CD4+ and CD8+ T cells from PBMCs was achieved by sorting. RNA was extracted and reverse transcribed into cDNA as the sequencing template. Measured with immunoSEQ multiplex PCR; TCRdb has only the in-frame clones, and not every one. The top ten clones hold 10% of a sample with 150,000 to 200,000 clones, 45% to 60% of them seen once. The sequence derives from a human donor with alopecia areata. The sample was CD8+ T cells sorted from blood, taken around week 54, from a patient treated with tofacitinib. The rearrangement joins TRBV2 to TRBJ2-5; maybe TRBD2 (6 bases). CDR3 in DNA: TGTGCCAGCAGAACCCCGGGGGAACGCCAAGAGACCCAGTACTTC. Protein product: CASRTPGERQETQYF.